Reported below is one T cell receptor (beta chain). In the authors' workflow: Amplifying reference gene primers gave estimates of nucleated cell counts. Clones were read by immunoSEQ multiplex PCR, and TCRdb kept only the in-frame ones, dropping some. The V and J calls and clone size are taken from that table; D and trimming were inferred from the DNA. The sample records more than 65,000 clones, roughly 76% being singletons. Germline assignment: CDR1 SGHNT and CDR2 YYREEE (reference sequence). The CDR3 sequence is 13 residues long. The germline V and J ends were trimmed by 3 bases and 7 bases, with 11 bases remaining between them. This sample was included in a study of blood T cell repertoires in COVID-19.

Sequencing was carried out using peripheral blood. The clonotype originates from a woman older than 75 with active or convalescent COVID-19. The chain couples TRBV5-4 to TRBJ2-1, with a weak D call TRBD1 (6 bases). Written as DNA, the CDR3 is TGTGCCAGCAGCTCATACGGGACAAATGAGCAGTTCTTC. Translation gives CASSSYGTNEQFF.